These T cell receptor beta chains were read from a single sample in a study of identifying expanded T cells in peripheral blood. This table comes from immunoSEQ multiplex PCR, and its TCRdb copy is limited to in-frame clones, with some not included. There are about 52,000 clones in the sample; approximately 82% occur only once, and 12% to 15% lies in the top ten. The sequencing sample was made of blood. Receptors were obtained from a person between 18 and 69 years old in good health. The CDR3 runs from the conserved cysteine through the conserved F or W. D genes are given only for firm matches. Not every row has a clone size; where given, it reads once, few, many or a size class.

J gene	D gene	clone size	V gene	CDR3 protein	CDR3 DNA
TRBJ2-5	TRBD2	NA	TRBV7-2	CASSLALRRGGLETQYF	TGTGCCAGCAGCTTAGCGCTCCGGCGGGGGGGCCTCGAGACCCAGTACTTC
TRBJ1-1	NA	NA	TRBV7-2	CASSLTGNTEAFF	TGTGCCAGCAGCTTAACCGGGAACACTGAAGCTTTCTTT
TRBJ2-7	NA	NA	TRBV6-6	CASSYYDSYEQYF	TGTGCCAGCAGTTACTACGATTCCTACGAGCAGTACTTC
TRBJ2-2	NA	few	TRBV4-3	CASSQELRGTGELFF	TGCGCCAGCAGCCAAGAATTGAGGGGCACCGGGGAGCTGTTTTTT
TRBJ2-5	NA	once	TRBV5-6	CASSLPRGMRETQYF	TGTGCCAGCAGCCTACCCCGGGGGATGAGGGAGACCCAGTACTTC
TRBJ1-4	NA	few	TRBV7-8	CASSLAGQGGKLFF	TGTGCCAGCAGCTTAGCGGGGCAGGGCGGAAAACTGTTTTTT
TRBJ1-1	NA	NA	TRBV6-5	CASSYSIGRSTEAFF	TGTGCCAGCAGTTACTCGATAGGGAGGAGCACTGAAGCTTTCTTT
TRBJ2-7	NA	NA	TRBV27	CASSLAGTSYEQYF	TGTGCCAGCAGTTTGGCGGGAACGTCCTACGAGCAGTACTTC
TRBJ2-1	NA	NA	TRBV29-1	CSVDGPSAGRHNEQFF	TGCAGCGTTGATGGCCCCTCGGCAGGTCGTCACAATGAGCAGTTCTTC
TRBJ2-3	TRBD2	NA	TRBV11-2	CASSPSGGALDTQYF	TGTGCCAGCAGCCCAAGCGGGGGGGCGCTGGATACGCAGTATTTT
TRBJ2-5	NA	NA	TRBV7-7	CASSVDSQETQYF	TGTGCCAGCAGCGTGGACAGTCAAGAGACCCAGTACTTC
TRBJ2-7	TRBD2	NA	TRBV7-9	CASSLAWGLAENLYEQYF	TGTGCCAGCAGCTTAGCGTGGGGACTAGCGGAAAACCTCTACGAGCAGTACTTC
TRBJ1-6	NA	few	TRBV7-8	CASSLALRTTKNSPLHF	TGTGCCAGCAGCTTAGCTTTACGGACAACGAAGAATTCACCCCTCCACTTT
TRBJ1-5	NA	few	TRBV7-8	CASSPGRNQPQHF	TGTGCCAGCAGCCCGGGTCGCAATCAGCCCCAGCATTTT
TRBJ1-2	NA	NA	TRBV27	CASSPSGGGGYTF	TGTGCCAGCAGTCCCAGCGGGGGCGGGGGCTACACCTTC
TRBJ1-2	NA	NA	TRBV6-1	CASLTGAYGYTF	TGTGCCAGTCTGACAGGCGCCTATGGCTACACCTTC
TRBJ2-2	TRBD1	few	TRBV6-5	CASRSQGETGELFF	TGTGCCAGCAGGTCCCAGGGGGAGACCGGGGAGCTGTTTTTT
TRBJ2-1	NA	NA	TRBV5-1	CASSRDRSEQFF	TGCGCCAGCAGCCGAGACCGGTCCGAGCAGTTCTTC
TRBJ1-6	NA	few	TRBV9	CASSVDPEVFGSPLHF	TGTGCCAGCAGCGTAGATCCTGAGGTTTTTGGTTCACCCCTCCACTTT
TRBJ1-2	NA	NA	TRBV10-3	CAISNTENYGYTF	TGTGCCATCAGTAACACCGAAAACTATGGCTACACCTTC